This TCR beta chain was sequenced in a study of beta chain features in type 1 diabetes. With respect to this clone: Its antigen is unknown.

General study results and limits: All four CD4+ subsets from Type 1 diabetes patients carried moderately but significantly shorter TCRB CDR3s. Whether TCRB rearrangement is influenced by HLA type went unresolved here. The naive, central memory and Treg TCRB repertoires of patients appeared to be more similar to one another than those of healthy donors. Whatever favoring of shorter templates PCR might show would apply equally to patients and controls.

Expressed TCRB transcripts were sequenced, since all the RNA that had been isolated was reverse transcribed. Libraries were prepared by immunoSEQ multiplex PCR; TCRdb keeps only in-frame clonotypes and omits some of them. The table shows hundreds of thousands of clones, with 10% to 15% occurring only once. V dropped 7 bases and J dropped 0 bases, with 15 bases sitting between them. This CDR3 has 15 residues. Germline-derived CDR1 and CDR2 are LGHNT and FRNRAP. Sequencing was done on a sample of naive CD4+ T cells from blood. The chain couples TRBV12-5 to TRBJ1-2, with D perhaps matching TRBD1 (5 bases). The sequence was collected from a woman aged 18-29 years with type 1 diabetes. The DNA of the CDR3 is TGTGCTAGTGCCCCCGGGGGTTCAGCTAACTATGGCTACACCTTC. Translation gives CASAPGGSANYGYTF.